This TCR beta chain stems from a study of neurological immune-mediated disorders (dated by TCRdb to the late 2010s). For context, the study as a whole: Among the approximately 35 multiple sclerosis patients, relapsing-remitting MS accounted for around 30 and secondary progressive MS accounted for 3. Peripheral blood TCR-beta repertoires from HTLV-I-associated myelopathy (HAM/TSP) patients, multiple sclerosis patients and healthy controls were compared by UMI-based sequencing. Alongside PBMC samples, the set of approximately 100 TCR-beta libraries contained longitudinal samples, technical triplicates, and paired CD4+ and CD8+ T-cell subsets that had been sorted. Of the approximately 68 subjects in the cohort, around 14 were HAM/TSP patients, roughly 34 were multiple sclerosis patients, and some 20 were healthy controls.

From its cysteine to its phenylalanine, the CDR3 spans 14 amino acids. The entry retains the CDR3 DNA only, 42 bases that are in frame from base 1. Per the germline V gene, SQVTM is the CDR1 and ANQGSEA is the CDR2. This clonotype was seen at least ten times. Its antigen is currently not known. Per-base qualities were not stored, and no clone one base away is much larger. Unsorted PBMC libraries were generated from 2 million PBMCs stored in RNAlater at -80 °C until RNA extraction. Multiple sclerosis patients were enrolled in a US clinical protocol under which disease progression was evaluated by magnetic resonance imaging. Peripheral blood underwent Ficoll-Hypaque density gradient centrifugation to isolate PBMCs, which were then cryopreserved in liquid nitrogen. cDNA was synthesized by template-switch 5'RACE using a primer carrying a 10-nucleotide random unique molecular identifier by which each TCR transcript was tagged. Every sequencing run covered 15-18 subjects and yielded more than 160 million TCR-beta sequences. Total RNA was extracted with the RNeasy kit. Using the KAPA Real-time Library Amplification kit, TCR-beta VDJ regions were amplified with primers for the TCR constant region and the 5'RACE anchor. A first PCR added sample indexes and Illumina adaptors, and a second PCR then raised library yield. After purification with Ampure beads, the TCR product of roughly 650 bp was size-selected on a 2% E-gel SizeSelection system. Before pooling, library quality was assessed on a Bioanalyzer, concentration was determined with Qubit, and library quantification was performed with the Kapa Library Quantification kit. Paired-end 2 x 150 bp sequencing of the libraries was performed on an Illumina HiSeq 2500. To increase sequence diversity, roughly 24-30% phiX was spiked into each library pool. Processing in the source paper ran as follows. The UMI-based MiGEC pipeline processed quality-filtered reads and removed over 75% of raw TCR sequences during error correction. VDJ genes were aligned to IMGT germline references, and each clonotype was defined by a unique CDR3 amino acid sequence together with V-J genes. Clonal expansion, Shannon diversity and CDR3 relatedness were evaluated with VDJtools (CalcPairwiseDistances, ClusterSamples), while phylogenetic trees were built in CLCbio workbench. Expanded clones were defined as having at least 8 unique UMIs, based on coefficient-of-variation modelling across technical triplicates. The public reads were run again by TCRdb, first through fastp at Q25 and then through MiXCR, and only productive beta chains were kept. Entries that share a CDR3 protein sequence are merged under the most common genes and DNA. Clone size and V and J calls follow TCRdb, not the original study. Here the sample has just over 95,000 distinct CDR3 sequences; 3.5% occur a single time. Around 5.5% of the sample is held by the ten biggest clonotypes.

General findings and caveats noted by the study authors: Expanded clones from different subjects shared no identical CDR3 amino acid sequences, which suggests that TCR-beta repertoires were private in all groups. In a phylogenetic analysis, the repertoires of 18 out of 34 MS patients fell into a single cluster of related CDR3 sequences, pointing to a possible signature at the repertoire level. No association of the MS cluster with clinical or MRI features was observed, and the need for larger cohorts was stated by the authors. TCR clonal expansion was highest in HAM/TSP patients and lowest in MS patients, with MS patients falling below even healthy controls.

The rearrangement combines TRBV29-1 with TRBJ2-7; the D gene is perhaps TRBD1 or TRBD2, as each covers 5 bases. Sample: PBMCs. The receptor's source is a woman under 30 with multiple sclerosis. The sequenced DNA: TGCAGTCTTATCACGATCCAGGGAGCCTACGAGCAGTACTTC. Translated, it gives CSLITIQGAYEQYF.